The 32 T cell receptor beta chains below were found in one sample sequenced in a study of CD8+ T cells in alopecia areata. The authors extracted RNA and reverse transcribed it into cDNA as the sequencing template. This table comes from immunoSEQ multiplex PCR, and its TCRdb copy is limited to in-frame clones, with some not included. The data hold 100,000 to 150,000 clones, with around 60% observed a single time. Treatment indicated: oral pan-JAK inhibitor, 5-10 mg twice daily. Sequencing used CD4+ T cells sorted from blood, obtained at week 4, from a patient treated with tofacitinib. The receptors here all came from a human donor with alopecia areata.

The V call is TRBV5-4, the J call TRBJ2-3; 7 bases agree with TRBD1. This CDR3 comprises 14 residues. Looked up from germline, CDR1 is SGHNT and CDR2 is YYREEE (reference sequence). Trimming removed 3 bases from V and 7 bases from J; junction bases left unmatched: 8. The CDR3 nucleotides are TGTGCCAGCAGCTACAAGGGGGCCCCAAATACGCAGTATTTT. Protein: CASSYKGAPNTQYF.

The V gene is TRBV27, the J gene TRBJ1-2; the D is unclear. V lost 3 bases, J lost 8 bases, and 13 bases lay in between. Germline-derived CDR1 and CDR2 are MNHEY and SMNVEV (reference sequence). The CDR3 is 13 amino acids. CDR3 amino acids: CASSLTDYSGYTF. The CDR3 DNA follows: TGTGCCAGCAGTTTGACTGACTATTCGGGCTACACCTTC.

This rearrangement joins TRBV6-6 to TRBJ2-7, with a tentative D call TRBD1 (5 bases). Germline assignment: CDR1 MNHNY and CDR2 SVGAGI (reference sequence). V was trimmed by 2 bases and J by 3 bases, leaving 11 bases between them. The CDR3 is made up of 14 amino acids. The DNA of the CDR3 is TGTGCCAGCAGTTACATACAGGCTAGCTACGAGCAGTACTTC. This gives the protein CASSYIQASYEQYF.

The chain joins TRBV5-4 to TRBJ2-3; D may be TRBD2 (5 bases). This CDR3 spans 16 amino acids. Trimming pared 4 bases from V and 0 bases from J, leaving 15 bases between. Germline CDR1 and CDR2: SGHNT and YYREEE (reference sequence). The CDR3 reads CASSASQRISTDTQYF. DNA for the CDR3: TGTGCCAGCAGCGCTTCACAGCGGATTAGCACAGATACGCAGTATTTT.

The V and J genes are TRBV30 and TRBJ2-7; 9 nucleotides line up with TRBD2. CDR1 is GTSNPN, CDR2 SVGIG, per germline (reference sequence). The CDR3 loop spans 14 amino acids. V dropped 4 bases and J dropped 6; count of bases not matched to a gene: 10. The DNA of the CDR3 is TGTGCCTGGACGGCTAGCGGGATCCTCGGCGAGCAGTACTTC. Residues: CAWTASGILGEQYF. The full variable domain, with the rest looked up from reference TRBV30 and TRBJ2-7, is SQTIHQWPATLVQPVGSPLSLECTVEGTSNPNLYWYRQAAGRGLQLLFYSVGIGQISSEVPQNLSASRPQDRQFILSSKKLLLSDSGFYLCAWTASGILGEQYFGPGTRLTVT.

The V and J genes are TRBV7-2 and TRBJ2-7; a possible D gene is TRBD2 (5 bases). V gave up 1 base and J gave up 4 bases, with 11 bases separating them. Germline V CDR1 and CDR2: SGHTA, FQGNSA. CDR3 size: 14 residues. As DNA, the CDR3 is TGTGCCAGCAGCTTAGGGCTAGCCTGGTACGAGCAGTACTTC. This translates into CASSLGLAWYEQYF.

V is TRBV10-3 and J is TRBJ2-7, with D possibly matching TRBD1 (5 bases). Germline values: CDR1 ENHRY, CDR2 SYGVKD. This CDR3 is built from 14 residues. Trimming pared 3 bases from V and 6 bases from J, leaving 15 bases between. CDR3 DNA: TGTGCCATCAGTGAACGGACACGGCTAAGCGAGCAGTACTTC. Amino acid sequence: CAISERTRLSEQYF.

V gene TRBV20-1 combines with J gene TRBJ1-4, with D hard to call. The V and J ends lost 3 bases and 8 bases respectively, with 4 bases between them. The germline V gene has CDR1 DFQATT and CDR2 SNEGSKA (reference sequence). This CDR3 is 10 amino acids long. Written as DNA, the CDR3 is TGCAGTGCTAGTGGGGAAAAACTGTTTTTT. The encoded protein is CSASGEKLFF.

The chain recombines TRBV20-1 with TRBJ1-3; D remains unclear. V was shortened by 6 bases and J by 2 bases, with 5 bases between the two germline ends. Germline CDR1 is DFQATT and CDR2 is SNEGSKA (reference sequence). CDR3 length: 11 residues. CDR3 bases: TGCAGTGCGGATGCTGGAAACACCATATATTTT. Translated: CSADAGNTIYF.

V and J are TRBV29-1 and TRBJ2-3; TRBD1 matches at 12 bases. The CDR3 extends over 13 amino acids. Per the germline V gene, CDR1 is SQVTM and CDR2 is ANQGSEA. With V trimmed by 7 bases and J by 6 bases, 5 bases remained unmatched. The CDR3 protein is CSAMGQGADTQYF. For the CDR3, the DNA is TGCAGCGCCATGGGACAGGGGGCTGATACGCAGTATTTT.

This clone was picked up a small number of times. The rearrangement joins TRBV27 to TRBJ2-5; 8 bases fit TRBD2. The CDR3 extends over 13 amino acids. J lost 3 bases, V lost 7 bases, and 4 bases had no gene match. CDR1 is MNHEY, CDR2 SMNVEV, per germline (reference sequence). CDR3 DNA: TGTGCCAGCACCGGTAGCGGGAAAGAGACCCAGTACTTC. This codes for CASTGSGKETQYF.

The rearrangement uses TRBV29-1 and TRBJ2-5, with D perhaps TRBD1 (7 bases). V dropped 7 bases and J dropped 4 bases, with 22 bases sitting between them. The CDR3 length is 15 residues. Germline loops: CDR1 SQVTM, CDR2 ANQGSEA. The CDR3, as DNA: TGCAGCGCCGGAGGGGGCAGGGAGAGGGGAGAGACCCAGTACTTC. It encodes CSAGGGRERGETQYF.

The chain couples TRBV29-1 to TRBJ1-2; the match to TRBD1 covers 9 bases. Germline loops: CDR1 SQVTM, CDR2 ANQGSEA. The trim removed 6 bases at V and 3 bases at J, leaving 5 bases unmatched. The CDR3 runs 13 residues. The CDR3 spells CSVGDRVDYGYTF. The CDR3 DNA sequence: TGCAGCGTGGGGGACAGGGTAGACTATGGCTACACCTTC.

The chain couples TRBV2 to TRBJ2-1; 9 positions agree with TRBD2. The junction had 10 bases not matched to a gene; V was cut back by 7 bases and J by 6 bases. CDR3 size: 15 residues. Germline values: CDR1 SNHLY, CDR2 FYNNEI. The CDR3 loop reads CASTEGGGALNEQFF. The CDR3 DNA reads TGTGCCAGCACCGAGGGCGGGGGGGCCCTCAATGAGCAGTTCTTC.

The rearrangement joins TRBV7-2 to TRBJ2-5; TRBD2 matches at 7 bases. CDR1 is SGHTA and CDR2 is FQGNSA in the germline V gene. J lost 0 bases, V lost 2 bases, and 6 bases had no gene match. This CDR3 comprises 16 residues. In DNA form, the CDR3 reads TGTGCCAGCAGCTTAAAGCGGGGAGGAGACCAAGAGACCCAGTACTTC. This codes for CASSLKRGGDQETQYF.

This clone was seen a single time. This chain uses TRBV25-1 with TRBJ1-6; D remains unclear. The germline V gene encodes CDR1 MGHDK and CDR2 SYGVNS. Trimming left V 6 bases short and J 10 bases short, with 10 bases between. The CDR3 is 12 residues long. The CDR3 sequence: CASSGGTSPLHF. The CDR3 coding sequence is TGTGCCAGCAGCGGCGGAACGTCACCCCTCCACTTT.

Many counts were recorded for this clone. The chain joins TRBV7-9 to TRBJ2-3; D is unresolved. Trimming cost V 7 bases and J 6 bases, with 11 bases left between them. The CDR3 contains 12 residues. Germline V gene data show CDR1 as SEHNR and CDR2 as FQNEAQ (reference sequence). CDR3 sequence: CASTLEVDTQYF. DNA of the CDR3: TGTGCCAGCACCCTCGAAGTGGATACGCAGTATTTT.

V is TRBV27 and J is TRBJ2-7; D may be TRBD2 (5 bases). Trimming removed 3 bases from V and 6 bases from J, with 6 bases in between. Germline-derived CDR1 and CDR2 are MNHEY and SMNVEV (reference sequence). The CDR3 has 11 residues. CDR3 region: CASSFGIEQYF. DNA of the CDR3: TGTGCCAGCAGTTTCGGGATCGAGCAGTACTTC.

V is TRBV7-9 and J is TRBJ1-2; D may be TRBD1 (6 bases). Per germline, CDR1 SEHNR and CDR2 FQNEAQ (reference sequence). This CDR3 spans 12 amino acids. Trimming took off 5 bases at V and 4 bases at J, with 8 bases between the two ends. CDR3 nucleotide sequence: TGTGCCAGCAGCAGGGACATCTATGGCTACACCTTC. Translating it yields CASSRDIYGYTF.

Here the CDR3 reads CAIRLSGGPSTDTQYF. The CDR3 DNA reads TGTGCCATCAGGCTTAGCGGGGGCCCTAGCACAGATACGCAGTATTTT. The chain uses TRBV10-3 and TRBJ2-3, with 9 bases identical to TRBD2. V lost 6 bases and J lost 0; bases outside the gene matches: 7. Germline V gives CDR1 ENHRY, CDR2 SYGVKD. The CDR3 has 16 amino acids.

This clone occurred a few times. The J gene is TRBJ1-2, the V gene TRBV14, with D hard to call. The CDR3 totals 12 residues. CDR1 SGHDN and CDR2 FVKESK come from the germline V gene. The V end lost 1 base, the J end lost 5 bases, and 5 bases lay between the germline ends. The CDR3 loop reads CASSQVDYGYTF. CDR3 DNA: TGTGCCAGCAGCCAAGTTGATTATGGCTACACCTTC.

CDR3 sequence reads: CAWSPRGPGKNIQYF. The CDR3 nucleotides are TGTGCCTGGAGTCCGAGGGGGCCAGGCAAAAACATTCAGTACTTC. The chain has TRBV30 and TRBJ2-4, with 7 bases that match TRBD1. Germline V gene sequence: CDR1 GTSNPN, CDR2 SVGIG (reference sequence). The V segment lost 2 bases and the J segment 3 bases; nucleotides outside the gene matches: 7. CDR3 length: 15 residues.

This clone was seen a handful of times. The chain carries TRBV29-1 and TRBJ2-3; 8 nucleotides agree with TRBD1. Germline lookup yields CDR1 SQVTM and CDR2 ANQGSEA. This CDR3 region has 15 residues. J gave up 1 base and V 3 bases, and 6 bases lay outside the gene matches. Here the CDR3 reads CSVDLGQGCTDTQYF. DNA for the CDR3: TGCAGCGTTGACCTCGGACAGGGTTGCACAGATACGCAGTATTTT.

The V and J genes are TRBV6-1 and TRBJ1-2, with TRBD1 as a possible D gene (5 bases). V was trimmed by 2 bases and J by 3 bases, leaving 19 bases between them. CDR1 is MNHNS, CDR2 SASEGT, per germline. The CDR3 has 17 residues. The CDR3 DNA is TGTGCCAGCAGTGAAAAGGGGAGAAGCCCGAGGCACTATGGCTACACCTTC. Residues: CASSEKGRSPRHYGYTF.

In its sample, this clone was seen a few times. The rearrangement links TRBV5-5 to TRBJ2-7; D might be TRBD2 (6 bases). The length of the CDR3 is 15 residues. V was pared by 4 bases and J by 4 bases, with 18 bases between. The V gene's germline CDR1 is SGHKS and CDR2 YYEKEE (reference sequence). The CDR3 here is CASSPGPGDTYEQYF. For the CDR3, the DNA is TGTGCCAGCAGCCCTGGCCCGGGGGATACATACGAGCAGTACTTC. The whole variable domain, filled in from reference TRBV5-5 and TRBJ2-7, reads DAGVTQSPTHLIKTRGQQVTLRCSPISGHKSVSWYQQVLGQGPQFIFQYYEKEERGRGNFPDRFSARQFPNYSSELNVNALLLGDSALYLCASSPGPGDTYEQYFGPGTRLTVT.

This chain links TRBV12-5 with TRBJ2-1; D is tentatively TRBD1 or TRBD2 (6 bases each). The CDR3 has 12 residues. Germline V gives CDR1 LGHNT, CDR2 FRNRAP. Trimming stripped 6 bases from V and 10 bases from J, with 13 bases between. The CDR3 nucleotides read TGTGCTAGTGGCCCGGACAGCGGGGAGCAGTTCTTC. Encoded protein: CASGPDSGEQFF.

The V call is TRBV30, the J call TRBJ1-2; a possible D gene is TRBD1 (5 bases). Germline CDR1 GTSNPN, CDR2 SVGIG (reference sequence). CDR3 length: 13 amino acids. V was clipped by 2 bases and J by 5 bases, with 12 bases between them. CDR3 in DNA: TGTGCCTGGAGTCAGAGGGGATTGTATGGCTACACCTTC. Translation: CAWSQRGLYGYTF.

The CDR3 sequence is CASSFGTGGTGANVLTF. CDR3 bases: TGTGCCAGCAGCTTCGGGACAGGGGGCACTGGGGCCAACGTCCTGACTTTC. The genes are TRBV5-6 and TRBJ2-6; TRBD1 agrees at 12 bases. Unmatched junction bases numbered 2, after V lost 2 bases and J lost 2 bases. Germline-derived CDR1 and CDR2 are SGHDT and YYEEEE. This CDR3 has 17 amino acids.

The chain carries TRBV2 and TRBJ2-1; D remains unclear. V shed 5 bases and J shed 8 bases, with 10 bases lying between them. The CDR3 runs 12 residues. Germline V gene sequence: CDR1 SNHLY, CDR2 FYNNEI. The CDR3 bases are TGTGCCAGCAGTCAAGGCCGGGATGAGCAGTTCTTC. The encoded protein is CASSQGRDEQFF.

V is TRBV9 and J is TRBJ2-7, with TRBD2 as a possible D gene (7 bases). This CDR3 contains 15 residues. The V end lost 0 bases, the J end lost 6 bases, and 16 bases lay between the germline ends. CDR1 SGDLS and CDR2 YYNGEE come from the germline V gene. For the CDR3, the DNA is TGTGCCAGCAGCGTAGACGGGGGGCGAACCCCCGAGCAGTACTTC. The encoded protein is CASSVDGGRTPEQYF.

This clone was found a few times. The chain carries TRBV6-6 and TRBJ2-1, with D hard to call. Trimming took off 4 bases at V and 3 bases at J, with 7 bases between the two ends. The germline gives CDR1 MNHNY, CDR2 SVGAGI (reference sequence). This CDR3 has 13 amino acids. The CDR3 nucleotides are TGTGCCAGCAGTTTGACCTACTACAATGAGCAGTTCTTC. Translating it yields CASSLTYYNEQFF.

The V gene is TRBV15, the J gene TRBJ2-7; 7 nucleotides match TRBD1. The germline V gene has CDR1 LNHNV and CDR2 YYDKDF (reference sequence). The CDR3 covers 17 residues. With 0 bases clipped from V and 0 bases from J, the junction kept 8 bases outside the gene matches. CDR3 nucleotides: TGTGCCACCAGCAGAGAAATGGGACAGCCAAGCTCCTACGAGCAGTACTTC. Translation: CATSREMGQPSSYEQYF. Full variable domain (missing parts from reference TRBV15 and TRBJ2-7): DAMVIQNPRYQVTQFGKPVTLSCSQTLNHNVMYWYQQKSSQAPKLLFHYYDKDFNNEADTPDNFQSRRPNTSFCFLDIRSPGLGDTAMYLCATSREMGQPSSYEQYFGPGTRLTVT.